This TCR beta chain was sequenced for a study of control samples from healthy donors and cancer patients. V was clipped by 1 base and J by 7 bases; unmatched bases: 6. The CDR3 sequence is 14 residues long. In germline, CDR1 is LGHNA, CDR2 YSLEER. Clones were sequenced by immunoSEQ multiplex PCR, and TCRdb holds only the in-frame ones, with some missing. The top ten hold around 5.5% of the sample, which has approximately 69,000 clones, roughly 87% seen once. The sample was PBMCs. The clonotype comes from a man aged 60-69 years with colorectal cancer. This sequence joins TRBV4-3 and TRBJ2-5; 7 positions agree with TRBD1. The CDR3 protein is CASSQVQGSGTQYF. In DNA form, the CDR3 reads TGCGCCAGCAGCCAAGTACAGGGGTCCGGGACCCAGTACTTC.